This record concerns one T cell receptor beta chain sequence. Antigen: not known. This sample was included in a study of beta chain features in type 1 diabetes. Study findings and constraints: In all four CD4+ subsets, TCRB CDR3 length was significantly, moderately reduced in type 1 diabetes. The question of HLA type influencing TCRB rearrangement was one that remained unresolved here.

V lost 0 bases and J 5 bases, leaving 5 bases between the germline ends. This CDR3 region has 12 residues. From germline, CDR1 is SGDLS and CDR2 YYNGEE. The sequenced template was cDNA made from the entire isolated RNA. Naive, central memory and regulatory T cell samples averaged approximately 3.5 million immunoSEQ reads each. TCRdb's copy holds only in-frame clones and misses some; the assay was immunoSEQ multiplex PCR. The data hold 310,000 or so clones, with roughly 15% observed a single time. The TCR was taken from a man between 18 and 29 years old with type 1 diabetes. The chain carries TRBV9 and TRBJ2-5, with D possibly TRBD1 on 5 matching bases. The sequenced sample was naive CD4+ T cells from blood. The CDR3 here is CASSVEGETQYF. The CDR3 DNA reads as TGTGCCAGCAGCGTAGAGGGGGAGACCCAGTACTTC.